The text below deals with one T cell receptor beta chain. Assay: immunoSEQ multiplex PCR; the TCRdb copy retains only in-frame clones and omits some. The profile covers some 260,000 clones, with 80% to 90% appearing a single time and 4.1% taken by the ten largest. From germline, CDR1 is LNHNV and CDR2 YYDKDF (reference sequence). The trim removed 2 bases at V and 12 bases at J, leaving 10 bases unmatched. This CDR3 contains 14 residues. The sample comes from a study of blood T cell repertoires in COVID-19. The chain is built from TRBV15 and TRBJ1-2, with 9 bases fitting TRBD1. The sequencing sample was made of PBMCs or T cells enriched from blood (not recorded which). The clonotype was recovered from a man between 25 and 39 years old with acute COVID-19. CDR3 amino acids: CATSRSGQGLYDTF. The DNA for the CDR3 is TGTGCCACCAGCAGATCGGGACAGGGATTATACGACACCTTC. Using reference TRBV15 and TRBJ1-2 for the parts outside the CDR3, the full variable domain is DAMVIQNPRYQVTQFGKPVTLSCSQTLNHNVMYWYQQKSSQAPKLLFHYYDKDFNNEADTPDNFQSRRPNTSFCFLDIRSPGLGDTAMYLCATSRSGQGLYDTFGSGTRLTVV.